The TCR beta chain described here comes from a study of molecular identifiers for immune sequencing clone quantification. Only a few counts were recorded for this clonotype. This CDR3 region has 16 residues. The junction had 6 bases not matched to a gene; V was cut back by 0 bases and J by 6 bases. Germline CDR1 is LGHNA and CDR2 is YSLEER. TCRdb used MiXCR to reprocess the PCR reads, holding one entry per CDR3 protein. The sample records a few hundred thousand distinct CDR3 sequences, roughly a quarter being singletons. Sequencing was performed on naive CD8+ T cells from blood, with Jurkat cell RNA spiked in. This sample's subset: FACS-sorted CD8+CD4-CCR7+CD45RA+ naive T cells. The genes are TRBV4-3 and TRBJ1-5; the match to TRBD1 covers 9 bases. This receptor was obtained from a human donor in good health. Some libraries in this study had Jurkat cell RNA spiked in. CDR3 sequence reads: CASSQDRTGGVQPQHF. The CDR3 nucleotides are TGCGCCAGCAGCCAAGATCGAACAGGGGGCGTTCAGCCCCAGCATTTT.